This TCR beta chain was recorded in a study of blood T cell repertoires in COVID-19. Study context: PBMCs, B-cell-depleted T cells, or T cells were the source of the cDNA or gDNA that made up the material.

CDR3 size: 14 residues. V shed 3 bases, J shed 5 bases, and the junction held 5 bases outside the gene matches. CDR1 LGHNA and CDR2 YNFKEQ come from the germline V gene. Cohort allocation depended upon clinical history that participants reported. Original methodology: Amplified reference gene primers provided the basis for estimating nucleated cell counts. The repertoire was sequenced with immunoSEQ multiplex PCR; TCRdb's copy has only in-frame clones and lacks some. V, J and clone size are taken as reported in that table, and D and trimming were inferred from the DNA itself. Among 250,000 to 300,000 clones, 91% were seen once, and the ten largest hold 1.2%.

This TCR was sampled from a human donor in a cohort exposed to, infected with or recovered from COVID-19 (not recorded which). The donor label of this sample is uncertain. The chain carries TRBV4-2 and TRBJ2-5, with 8 nucleotides matching TRBD2. Sequencing was carried out using PBMCs or T cells enriched from blood (not recorded which). CDR3 amino acids: CASSQRGAGETQYF. The CDR3 coding sequence is TGTGCCAGCAGCCAGCGGGGGGCCGGGGAGACCCAGTACTTC.